The entry below gives a single T cell receptor beta chain sequence along with its context. This clone was counted only a few times. Its binding antigen is unknown. No per-base quality is available; no much larger clone lies one base away. The entry originates in a study of T cell responses to AZD1222 COVID-19 vaccine listed by TCRdb under 2021. Looking at the study overall: AZD1222 recipients with second doses at about 4 weeks or about 12 weeks were pooled, because spike-specific TCR depth and breadth did not differ between schedules. A total of 230 to 250 trial participants underwent TCR sequencing, of whom roughly 210 received two doses of AZD1222 and some 26 received two doses of the MenACWY control vaccine. Trial participants were enrolled by age into 18-55, 56-69 and 70-plus year subgroups, with around 140, 26 and 57 TCR-sequenced participants respectively.

The CDR3 regions of human TCRbeta chains were analyzed by immunosequencing. As for the original processing: TCRs in the repertoires were compared against a reference library of SARS-CoV-2-specific TCRs that had been generated with the MIRA antigen-specificity platform. Breadth meant the fraction of unique TCRs that were SARS-CoV-2-associated, whereas depth meant the fraction of total T cells that were SARS-CoV-2-associated. Using the MIRA data, each spike-specific TCR was mapped to the spike region that the TCR reacts to and placed in a CD4 or CD8 class. Log10-transformed breadth and depth values were compared by one-way ANOVA with Sidak's multiple comparisons tests. As stored in TCRdb, this immuneACCESS dataset retains in-frame rearrangements with V and J assigned. A fraction of the clones does not appear; measured against another copy, unresolved V genes explain less than half of the discrepancy, and the remainder lacks a known reason. That table gives V, J and clone size, and the DNA gave D and trimming. The sample table records under 150,000 clones; less than 90% of these occur just once. Jointly, the top ten make up 2% to 2.5% of the sample.

Sample time point, as interpreted from the label and publication: baseline before first vaccination. Samples from vaccinated people were obtained from the UK trials COV001 and COV002, which included a single-blind randomized controlled phase 2/3 trial of AZD1222 (ChAdOx1 nCoV-19) in healthy adults. For TCRbeta chain sequencing, PBMC samples were collected from trial participants at day 0 and at day 28 after the second dose. The full study reports these points: Epitopes outside the regions mutated in the B.1.351 and B.1.1.7 variants were reportedly recognized by nearly half of the unique spike-specific TCRs. The vaccine-associated CD4 TCRs covered the entire spike protein, and the dominant responses fell in regions 160-218 and 743-854. Participants were mostly white British and included more females than males, and it was suggested by the authors that clonal diversity may have been underestimated. Only five or six AZD1222 recipients were SARS-CoV-2 seropositive at baseline, limiting conclusions about previously exposed vaccinees. The 56-69-year group was small, and its depth increase did not reach significance, likely because of low power. Because no day 14 peak-response samples were available, repertoires were characterized only after the peak T cell response. Spike-specific TCR breadth and depth rose significantly after two AZD1222 doses compared with day 0 and with MenACWY recipients.

Material: peripheral blood, obtained on day 0 of AZD1222 vaccination. The TCR was taken from an adult in good health.

CDR3 sequence: CASTPKGTGWNYGYTF. The DNA is as follows: TGTGCCAGTACTCCAAAGGGAACAGGGTGGAACTATGGCTACACCTTC. The V gene is TRBV19 and the J gene is TRBJ1-2, and TRBD1 may be the D gene, going by 6 matching bases. V is reduced by 7 bases and J by 2 bases, leaving a spacing of 20 bases between them. From a lookup of the germline V gene (reference sequence), CDR1 and CDR2 are LNHDA and SQIVND. Spanning cysteine to phenylalanine, the CDR3 consists of 16 amino acids. Only the CDR3 part of the read is kept: 48 bases, read in frame from the first base.